Below are 10 T cell receptor beta chains sequenced from a single sample in a study of beta chain features in type 1 diabetes (dated by TCRdb to 2016 to 2019). Library prep was done by the immunoSEQ multiplex PCR assay. All of the isolated RNA was reverse transcribed with the High Capacity cDNA Reverse Transcription Kit, so expressed TCRB transcripts were sequenced. As stored in TCRdb, this immuneACCESS dataset retains in-frame rearrangements with V and J assigned. A fraction of the clones does not appear; measured against another copy, unresolved V genes explain less than half of the discrepancy, and the remainder lacks a known reason. The sample data list a few hundred thousand clones, and around an eighth of these were observed just once. 0.008% to 0.011% of the sample goes to the ten largest clones. These receptors' antigens are unknown. Broader findings and caveats from the paper: Type 1 diabetes patients showed a moderate but significant shortening of TCRB CDR3 length in all four CD4+ subsets.

Input material: naive CD4+ T cells from blood. The sample's cell subset or site label, decoded: true naive CD4+ T cells. The source is a woman younger than 30 with type 1 diabetes.

The chain has TRBV27 and TRBJ2-5, with D possibly being TRBD2 (6 bases). CDR3 length equals 14 residues. Germline V gene data show CDR1 as MNHEY and CDR2 as SMNVEV (reference sequence). V was shortened by 0 bases and J by 7 bases, with 12 bases between the two germline ends. CDR3 amino acids: CASSLSWRDVTQYF. Here the CDR3 DNA reads TGTGCCAGCAGTTTATCGTGGAGGGACGTGACCCAGTACTTC.

This clone was recorded a few times. The chain has TRBV10-3 and TRBJ2-1, with 16 bases lining up with TRBD2. This CDR3 has 16 amino acids. The ends lost 6 bases at V and 6 bases at J; junction bases unmatched: 5. CDR1 is ENHRY and CDR2 is SYGVKD in the germline V gene. The CDR3 DNA is TGTGCCATCAGCGATGGGACTAGCGGGAGGGCCAATGAGCAGTTCTTC. Protein: CAISDGTSGRANEQFF.

The rearrangement uses TRBV5-1 and TRBJ2-7, with D uncertain. The CDR3 consists of 13 residues. Germline CDR1 is SGHRS and CDR2 is YFSETQ. Trimming shortened V by 2 bases and J by 6 bases, and 12 bases separated the two germline ends. The CDR3 sequence is CASSFPGFGEQYF. The CDR3 DNA sequence: TGCGCCAGCAGCTTCCCGGGTTTCGGCGAGCAGTACTTC.

This clone was observed a handful of times. Other nucleotide sequences in the sample specify the same CDR3. The chain has TRBV29-1 and TRBJ2-1; the D is unclear. Trimming left V 4 bases short and J 4 bases short, with 8 bases between. This CDR3 region has 12 residues. Germline CDR1 and CDR2: SQVTM and ANQGSEA. CDR3: CSVAWQYNEQFF. The CDR3 DNA follows: TGCAGCGTTGCATGGCAGTACAATGAGCAGTTCTTC.

The chain joins TRBV5-4 to TRBJ1-4; no definite D call. Between the trimmed V and J ends, which lost 0 bases and 11 bases, there was a span of 11 bases. CDR3 size: 13 residues. Looked up from germline, CDR1 is SGHNT and CDR2 is YYREEE (reference sequence). This chain's CDR3 is CASSLEASGKLFF. The CDR3 DNA is TGTGCCAGCAGCTTGGAGGCCAGCGGGAAACTGTTTTTT.

The chain combines TRBV18 with TRBJ2-7, with D maybe TRBD2 (6 bases). Deletions cut 3 bases from V and 2 bases from J, with 17 bases between. The germline CDR1 and CDR2 sequences are KGHSH and LQKENI. The CDR3 runs 16 residues. The CDR3 spells CASSPYVGGGAYEQYF. The CDR3 DNA follows: TGTGCCAGCTCACCGTATGTCGGGGGTGGGGCCTACGAGCAGTACTTC.

Only a few counts were recorded for this clone. Here the CDR3 DNA reads TGTGCCAGCAGAATAGACAGACAACCCTCACCCCTCCACTTT. Amino acids: CASRIDRQPSPLHF. V is TRBV27 and J is TRBJ1-6, with a weak D call TRBD1 (5 bases). The ends were cut back, 6 bases at V and 10 bases at J, with 16 bases in the middle. In germline, CDR1 is MNHEY, CDR2 SMNVEV (reference sequence). This CDR3 region has 14 residues.

This rearrangement joins TRBV6-6 to TRBJ2-1, with 12 positions matching TRBD2. V shed 2 bases, J shed 7 bases, and the junction held 6 bases outside the gene matches. Germline loops: CDR1 MNHNY, CDR2 SVGAGI (reference sequence). The CDR3 spans 16 residues. CDR3 DNA: TGTGCCAGCAGTTACGACCTAGCGGGGGGGTATAATGAGCAGTTCTTC. This gives the protein CASSYDLAGGYNEQFF.

The gene calls are TRBV6-6 and TRBJ2-7; 11 bases map to TRBD2. The CDR3 spans 13 residues. Germline trimming cut 1 base from V and 12 bases from J; bases unmatched to any gene: 5. Germline CDR1 reads MNHNY; CDR2 reads SVGAGI (reference sequence). The CDR3 DNA is TGTGCCAGCAGTTACTTGACTAGCGGGGATCGGTACTTC. It is translated as CASSYLTSGDRYF.

In this sample, this clone turned up a few times. V and J are TRBV5-1 and TRBJ1-1; D gene unclear. The CDR3 spans 16 residues. The germline CDR1 and CDR2 sequences are SGHRS and YFSETQ. V was shortened by 0 bases and J by 3 bases, with 15 bases between the two germline ends. This CDR3 is CASSLAIGSLDTEAFF. CDR3 in DNA: TGCGCCAGCAGCTTGGCCATTGGGAGCTTAGACACTGAAGCTTTCTTT.